What follows are 27 T cell receptor beta chains derived from one specimen sequenced in a study of tumor and adjacent non-tumor tissue in lung cancer. RNA was extracted from bulk tissue without any cell sorting. Distant lung tissue was collected more than 3 cm away from the tumor edge. TCRbeta libraries were built with three rounds of nested PCR, modified from ARM-PCR. MiXCR was run by TCRdb on the multiplex PCR reads, yielding one entry per CDR3 protein. The sample lists more than 35,000 distinct CDR3 sequences, around 67% occurring once. The sequenced sample consisted of distant non-tumor lung tissue. These receptors all come from a middle-aged woman with non-small cell lung cancer.

The sample holds many counts of this clonotype. The V gene is TRBV12-3 or TRBV12-4, the J gene TRBJ1-6; no clear D. V was cut by 8 bases and J by 7 bases, with 12 bases left in between. The CDR3 has 13 amino acids. The CDR3 DNA follows: TGTGCCAGCCGTGGGGAAACGAATTCACCCCTCCACTTT. It is translated as CASRGETNSPLHF.

On this clonotype itself: Likely a read error: the CDR3 ends without its conserved phenylalanine or tryptophan. It is unclear where the CDR3 begins or ends on the DNA, so no DNA is shown, and the CDR3 is as TCRdb lists it. The chain links TRBV6-1 to TRBJ2-7; the table's D call TRBD1 went unverified against the DNA. CDR1 MNHNS and CDR2 SASEGT come from the germline V gene. The CDR3 adds up to 11 amino acids, both ends counted. The CDR3 loop reads CASWDTTVGNS.

Regarding this clonotype: The junction departs from germline at one end; a sequencing error may be responsible. The gene calls are TRBV28 and TRBJ2-2; perhaps TRBD2 as D (6 bases). Per the germline V gene, CDR1 is MDHEN and CDR2 is SYDVKM. This CDR3 has 14 amino acids. For the CDR3, the DNA is TGTGCCAGCAGCCGCGCGGGGATCACCGAGGAGCTGTTTTTT. This sequence encodes CASSRAGITEELFF.

In regard to this clonotype: At one end, the junction sequence differs from germline, possibly due to a read error. This chain connects TRBV6-1 to TRBJ2-7; weak D call: TRBD1 (5 bases). Looked up from germline, CDR1 is MNHNS and CDR2 is SASEGT. The CDR3 covers 15 residues. The CDR3 DNA is TGTGCCAGAAGTGGCCTCAGGGTTCTCTCCTACGAGCAGTACTTC. As protein: CARSGLRVLSYEQYF.

This clonotype was seen repeatedly, ten times or more. V gene TRBV12-3 or TRBV12-4 combines with J gene TRBJ2-5, with D possibly matching TRBD1 (5 bases). V was shortened by 6 bases and J by 4 bases, with 15 bases between the two germline ends. The CDR3 totals 14 residues. The CDR3 DNA is TGTGCCAGCAGGGACACGGGTCAGGGAGAGACCCAGTACTTC. Translation gives CASRDTGQGETQYF.

This clonotype was counted between two and nine times. A much larger clone lies one base from this, so it may be a read error. The CDR3 carries no conserved terminal phenylalanine or tryptophan, so it likely arises from a read error. CDR3 nucleotides: TGTGCCTCCCAGGGGGGCACTGAAGCTTTCTCT. Amino acids: CASQGGTEAFS. The chain has TRBV6-6 and TRBJ1-1; the match to TRBD1 covers 7 bases. Germline-derived CDR1 and CDR2 are MNHNY and SVGAGI (reference sequence). V dropped 11 bases and J dropped 4; count of bases not matched to a gene: 4. The CDR3 is made up of 11 amino acids.

Worth noting for this clonotype: The germline gene is not matched at one end of the junction; a read error may be the cause. V is TRBV20-1 and J is TRBJ2-7; TRBD1 or TRBD2 may be the D gene (5 bases each). The CDR3 contains 13 residues. Per the germline V gene, CDR1 is DFQATT and CDR2 is SNEGSKA (reference sequence). CDR3 loop: CSAGEGRGYEQYF. CDR3 nucleotides: TGCAGTGCTGGCGAAGGACGGGGCTACGAGCAATACTTC.

Notes on this clonotype: A read error may explain this, as a much larger clone is one base away. The gene calls are TRBV4-1 and TRBJ2-3, with D possibly called TRBD1 or TRBD2 (5 bases each). The V end was cut by 4 bases, the J end by 6 bases, with 11 bases between. The length of the CDR3 is 13 residues. Germline-derived CDR1 and CDR2 are MGHRA and YSYEKL. The CDR3 nucleotides read TGCGCCAGCAGCCGGGACCGATTTGATACGCAGTATTTT. Translation gives CASSRDRFDTQYF.

Details on this clonotype: A read error may produce the germline difference seen at one junction end. V is TRBV10-3 and J is TRBJ1-6; possibly TRBD1 for D (6 bases). Germline CDR1 and CDR2: ENHRY and SYGVKD. CDR3 size: 15 residues. For the CDR3, the DNA is TGTGCCATCAGCCAATTTCAGGGGACCAATTCACCCTTCCACTTT. Encoded protein: CAISQFQGTNSPFHF.

The chain links TRBV4-2 to TRBJ2-1, with 9 positions matching TRBD2. The J segment lost 2 bases and the V segment lost 0 bases, leaving 5 bases of the junction unmatched. This CDR3 is built from 17 residues. CDR1 LGHNA and CDR2 YNFKEQ come from the germline V gene. CDR3 bases: TGTGCCAGCAGCCAAGATTATGCTAGCGGGACCTACAATGAGCAGTTCTTC. This gives the protein CASSQDYASGTYNEQFF.

For this clonotype: One end of the junction is discordant with germline, which a read error may explain. CDR3 region: CASSLEYRELFF. CDR3 coding DNA: TGTGCCAGTAGCTTAGAATACCGGGAGCTGTTTTTT. The chain combines TRBV11-2 with TRBJ2-2; D gene uncertain. This CDR3 comprises 12 residues. The germline V gene has CDR1 SGHAT and CDR2 FQNNGV.

This rearrangement joins TRBV5-1 to TRBJ1-3; possible D gene TRBD1, 6 bases. From germline, CDR1 is SGHRS and CDR2 YFSETQ. The CDR3 covers 15 residues. CDR3 coding DNA: TGCCCCTGCAGCCCTAGGGGGGGCTCTGGAAACACCATATATTTT. This gives the protein CPCSPRGGSGNTIYF.

As regards this clonotype: Because the CDR3 is missing its conserved closing phenylalanine or tryptophan, this is likely a read error. The genes are TRBV29-1 and TRBJ2-3; D is possibly TRBD2 (6 bases). The CDR3 sequence is 13 residues long. The germline CDR1 and CDR2 sequences are SQVTM and ANQGSEA. This CDR3 reads CRVVRGSTDTQYY. In nucleotides, the CDR3 is TGCAGAGTAGTGCGGGGATCCACAGATACGCAGTATTAT.

Comment on this clonotype: This may be a read error, as it is one base from a much larger clone. The V call is TRBV24-1, the J call TRBJ2-3; a possible D gene is TRBD2 (6 bases). Germline V CDR1 and CDR2: KGHDR, SFDVKD. This CDR3 has 15 residues. Trimming removed 1 base from V and 4 bases from J, with 11 bases in between. The DNA for the CDR3 is TGTGCCACCAGTGATTTACGGGGGACCTCAGATACGCAGTATTTT. Its translation: CATSDLRGTSDTQYF.

This clonotype was detected only once. A much bigger clone sits one base away, suggesting this may be a read error. The chain has TRBV7-8 and TRBJ2-7; 11 bases match TRBD2. Germline-derived CDR1 and CDR2 are SGHVS and FQNEAQ. The CDR3 loop spans 15 amino acids. The CDR3 DNA reads TGTGGCAGCAGCTTAGAACTAGCGGGGGTGAACGAGCAGTACTTC. Translated: CGSSLELAGVNEQYF.

This clonotype was detected once. The junction departs from germline at one end; a sequencing error may be responsible. The chain carries TRBV29-1 and TRBJ2-2, with D tentatively TRBD1 or TRBD2 (6 bases each). The germline V gene encodes CDR1 SQVTM and CDR2 ANQGSEA. There are 13 residues in the CDR3. Here the CDR3 reads CSARDGGTGELLF. As DNA, the CDR3 is TGCAGCGCGCGGGACGGGGGCACCGGGGAGCTGCTTTTC.

Points on this clonotype: At one of its ends the junction is not consistent with the germline gene, which may arise from a read error. The chain combines TRBV5-6 with TRBJ2-1, with D maybe TRBD2 (5 bases). CDR1 is SGHDT and CDR2 is YYEEEE in the germline V gene. The CDR3 consists of 12 residues. CDR3 nucleotides: TGTGCCAGCAGCGCGGTTAGCGATGAGCAGTTATTC. It yields the protein CASSAVSDEQLF. The full variable domain, rest sourced from reference TRBV5-6 and TRBJ2-1, is DAGVTQSPTHLIKTRGQQVTLRCSPKSGHDTVSWYQQALGQGPQFIFQYYEEEERQRGNFPDRFSGHQFPNYSSELNVNALLLGDSALYLCASSAVSDEQLFGPGTRLTVL.

A note on this clonotype: One end of the junction fails to match germline, which may point to a read error. The genes are TRBV29-1 and TRBJ2-1; D call uncertain. The CDR3 runs 16 residues. Germline V gene sequence: CDR1 SQVTM, CDR2 ANQGSEA. CDR3: CSVEDQERSSNNEQSF. CDR3 nucleotides: TGCAGCGTTGAAGATCAGGAGAGGAGCTCCAACAACGAGCAGTCCTTC.

This clonotype was picked up one time. A read error may produce the germline difference seen at one junction end. This chain uses TRBV11-2 with TRBJ2-1; D is perhaps TRBD1 (5 bases). Germline loops: CDR1 SGHAT, CDR2 FQNNGV. The CDR3 length is 17 residues. CDR3 in DNA: TGTGCCAGTAGCTTAGAGTCGTTCAGGACATTGTACAATGAGCAGTTCTTC. Its translation: CASSLESFRTLYNEQFF.

For this clonotype: Being one base from a much bigger clone, this may be a read error. The chain combines TRBV5-1 with TRBJ2-1, with a tentative D call TRBD2 (7 bases). Looked up from germline, CDR1 is SGHRS and CDR2 is YFSETQ. The CDR3 is 15 amino acids. V lost 0 bases to trimming and J lost 9 bases, with 16 bases between them. The CDR3, as DNA: TGCGCCAGCAGCTTGGAGGGGGAGGGCTGGAGTGAGCAGTTCTTC. It translates to CASSLEGEGWSEQFF.

In this sample, this clonotype turned up many times. This chain connects TRBV6-5 to TRBJ1-6; D unresolved. The ends were cut back, 0 bases at V and 1 base at J, with 13 bases in the middle. The CDR3 is made up of 18 amino acids. Germline loops: CDR1 MNHEY, CDR2 SVGAGI. The chain's CDR3 is CASSYSPQGGSYNSPLHF. The DNA of the CDR3 is TGTGCCAGCAGTTACTCGCCGCAAGGAGGGTCCTATAATTCACCCCTCCACTTT.

This clonotype was recorded at least ten times. This chain connects TRBV5-8 to TRBJ2-5; D unclear. In germline, CDR1 is SGHTS, CDR2 YDEGEE. The V end was cut by 0 bases, the J end by 1 base, with 7 bases between. The CDR3 is 14 amino acids. The CDR3 DNA is TGTGCCAGCAGCTTGGGAGTAGCCCAAGAGACCCAGTACTTC. Amino acids: CASSLGVAQETQYF.

Comments on this clonotype: The CDR3 does not close with the conserved phenylalanine or tryptophan, likely indicating a read error. The DNA is omitted, as the CDR3 cannot be located on it reliably, and the CDR3 follows TCRdb's listing. CDR3 loop: CASSVGAGGTEAFS. The chain combines TRBV6-1 with TRBJ1-1. Germline loops: CDR1 MNHNS, CDR2 SASEGT. The CDR3 has 14 amino acids, counting both end residues.

The chain combines TRBV5-1 with TRBJ1-1, with D tentatively TRBD1 (6 bases). This CDR3 has 17 residues. Germline lookup yields CDR1 SGHRS and CDR2 YFSETQ. V gave up 5 bases and J gave up 0 bases, with 20 bases separating them. CDR3 residues: CASSSKSRDILNTEAFF. In nucleotides, the CDR3 is TGCGCCAGCAGTTCGAAGTCCCGGGACATACTGAACACTGAAGCTTTCTTT.

This clonotype was found many times. V gene TRBV10-3 combines with J gene TRBJ1-2; D is undetermined. Between the trimmed V and J ends, which lost 6 bases and 2 bases, there was a span of 10 bases. Germline CDR1 is ENHRY and CDR2 is SYGVKD. The CDR3 consists of 13 residues. The CDR3 reads CAISGKGNYGYTF. The CDR3 DNA is TGTGCCATCAGCGGCAAGGGAAACTATGGCTACACCTTC.

The rearrangement joins TRBV10-2 to TRBJ2-1, with TRBD2 as a possible D gene (5 bases). Germline CDR1 reads WSHSY; CDR2 reads SAAADI. This CDR3 is 16 amino acids long. Trimming removed 4 bases at V and 0 bases at J, with 13 bases between. The DNA of the CDR3 is TGCGCCAGCAGTGTGTCTAGCTGGAGCTCCTACAATGAGCAGTTCTTC. Protein: CASSVSSWSSYNEQFF.

This clonotype was seen at least ten times. J is TRBJ1-6 and V is TRBV6-5; D is possibly TRBD1 (6 bases). Germline loops: CDR1 MNHEY, CDR2 SVGAGI. Trimming cost V 0 bases and J 7 bases, with 10 bases left between them. The CDR3 consists of 15 residues. The CDR3 DNA sequence: TGTGCCAGCAGTTACTCGGGCAGGGGCAATTCACCCCTCCACTTT. Protein sequence: CASSYSGRGNSPLHF.